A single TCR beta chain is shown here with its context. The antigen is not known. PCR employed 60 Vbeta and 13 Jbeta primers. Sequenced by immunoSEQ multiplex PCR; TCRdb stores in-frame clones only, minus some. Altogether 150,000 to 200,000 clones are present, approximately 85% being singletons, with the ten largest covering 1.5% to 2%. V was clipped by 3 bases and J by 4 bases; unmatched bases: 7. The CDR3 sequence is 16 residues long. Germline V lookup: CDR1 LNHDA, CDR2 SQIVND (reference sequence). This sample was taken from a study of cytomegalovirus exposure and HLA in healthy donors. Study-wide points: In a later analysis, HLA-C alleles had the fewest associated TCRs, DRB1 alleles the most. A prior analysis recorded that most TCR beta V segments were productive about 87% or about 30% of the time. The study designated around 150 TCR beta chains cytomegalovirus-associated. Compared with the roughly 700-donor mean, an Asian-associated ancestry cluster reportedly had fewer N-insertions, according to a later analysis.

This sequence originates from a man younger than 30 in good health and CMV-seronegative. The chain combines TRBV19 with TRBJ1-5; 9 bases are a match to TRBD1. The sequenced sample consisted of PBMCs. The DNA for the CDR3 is TGTGCCAGTAGTATGGGGACAGGGACCCTGAATCAGCCCCAGCATTTT. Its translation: CASSMGTGTLNQPQHF.